This T cell receptor (beta chain) derives from a study of OX40 agonist ivuxolimab in advanced cancers. Background on the whole study: Ivuxolimab, which targeted the costimulatory receptor OX40 (CD134), was an agonistic, fully human IgG2 monoclonal antibody. Intravenous ivuxolimab was administered to patients every 2 weeks at six dose levels: 0.01, 0.1, 0.3, 1.5, 3 and 10 mg/kg. Among the roughly 50 dose-escalation patients, around 19 had hepatocellular carcinoma, approximately 15 melanoma, 9 renal cell carcinoma and 9 head and neck cancer. In the dose-escalation cohort, around four fifths of patients were male, and the mean age was approximately 60 years, with a range of roughly 20 to 79. Patients were allowed to have had prior anti-PD-1, anti-PD-L1 or anti-CTLA-4 therapy, and approximately 43% of the dose-escalation patients had previously received checkpoint inhibitors. Partial responses occurred in three dose-escalation patients, of whom one had hepatocellular carcinoma and two had cutaneous melanoma. The purpose of peripheral TCRbeta sequencing was to test whether ivuxolimab changed TCR sequence diversity and led to clonal T-cell expansion. The paper reports the monotherapy dose-escalation portion (N of about 52 patients) of the phase I ivuxolimab trial.

Trimming leaves V shorter by 1 base and J shorter by 4 bases, with the junction holding 4 bases beyond the gene matches. From the cysteine through the phenylalanine, the CDR3 covers 14 amino acids. Just the 42-base CDR3 DNA is kept, in frame starting at base 1. CDR1 and CDR2 (MGHRA, YSYEKL) derive from the germline V gene. Patients with autoimmune disease history or receiving systemic immunosuppression were excluded from the trial. Peripheral blood for TCR sequencing was collected from all dose cohorts at baseline, on cycle 4 day 1, and on cycle 7 day 1. The samples were drawn from a first-in-human, open-label, multicenter phase I dose-escalation trial of ivuxolimab. The trial enrolled adults with locally advanced or metastatic head and neck squamous cell, hepatocellular, melanoma or renal cell carcinoma. Before TCR sequencing, CD4+ and CD8+ T cells were separately sorted from peripheral blood. Genomic DNA was isolated from the sorted cells so that the TCRbeta CDR3 region could be sequenced. The immunoSEQ Assay was used for sequencing of TCRbeta CDR3 regions. Imported from immuneACCESS, the table was reduced by TCRdb to in-frame sequences with V and J called. These copies leave out some clones; in studies compared against another copy, an unresolved V gene accounts for under half, and the cause of the remainder is not known. This sample gives 11,000 or so clones in total; about 80% of them show up just once. Of the sample, about 17% falls within the top ten clones.

On the study overall, not on this receptor specifically: After ivuxolimab, more expanded clones were found on average in CD8+ T cells than in CD4+ T cells. At doses of 0.1 to 3.0 mg/kg, clonal expansion of both CD4+ and CD8+ blood T cells was observed from baseline to week 6. Partial responders in the 0.1-3.0 mg/kg groups had among the lowest normalized peripheral clonal expansion, especially among CD8+ T cells. Low levels of normalized T-cell clonal expansion were also seen in some patients who did not respond. Which antigens the clonally expanded peripheral T cells were specific for was not determined.

Regarding this clone: The antigen it binds to is not known. No per-base quality is available; no much larger clone lies one base away.

The rearranged segments are TRBV4-1 and TRBJ2-7, with 7 bases in between that match TRBD1. Material: CD4+ or CD8+ T cells sorted from blood, obtained in a trial of the OX40 agonist ivuxolimab. The sequence was collected from an adult with an advanced solid tumor such as melanoma, head and neck, liver or kidney cancer. The DNA reads as follows: TGCGCCAGCAGCCAAGGGACAGGAATTTACGAGCAGTACTTC. This sequence encodes CASSQGTGIYEQYF.